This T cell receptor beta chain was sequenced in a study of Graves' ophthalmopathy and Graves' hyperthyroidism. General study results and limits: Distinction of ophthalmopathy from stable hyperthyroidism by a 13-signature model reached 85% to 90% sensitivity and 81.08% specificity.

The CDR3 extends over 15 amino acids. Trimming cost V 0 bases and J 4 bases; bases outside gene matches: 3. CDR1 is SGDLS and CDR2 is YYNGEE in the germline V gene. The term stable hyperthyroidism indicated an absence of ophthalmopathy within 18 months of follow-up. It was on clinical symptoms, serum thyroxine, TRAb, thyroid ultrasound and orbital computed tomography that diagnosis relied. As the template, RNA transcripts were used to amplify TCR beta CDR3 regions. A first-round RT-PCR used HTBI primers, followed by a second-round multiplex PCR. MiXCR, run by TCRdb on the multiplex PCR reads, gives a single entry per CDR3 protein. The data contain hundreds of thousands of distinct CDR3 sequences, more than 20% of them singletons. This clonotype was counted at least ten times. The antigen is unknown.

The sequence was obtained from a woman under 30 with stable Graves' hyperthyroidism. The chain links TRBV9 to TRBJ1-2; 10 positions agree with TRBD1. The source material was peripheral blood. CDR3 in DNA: TGTGCCAGCAGCGTAGAGGGACAGGGGTCCTATGGCTACACCTTC. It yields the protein CASSVEGQGSYGYTF.